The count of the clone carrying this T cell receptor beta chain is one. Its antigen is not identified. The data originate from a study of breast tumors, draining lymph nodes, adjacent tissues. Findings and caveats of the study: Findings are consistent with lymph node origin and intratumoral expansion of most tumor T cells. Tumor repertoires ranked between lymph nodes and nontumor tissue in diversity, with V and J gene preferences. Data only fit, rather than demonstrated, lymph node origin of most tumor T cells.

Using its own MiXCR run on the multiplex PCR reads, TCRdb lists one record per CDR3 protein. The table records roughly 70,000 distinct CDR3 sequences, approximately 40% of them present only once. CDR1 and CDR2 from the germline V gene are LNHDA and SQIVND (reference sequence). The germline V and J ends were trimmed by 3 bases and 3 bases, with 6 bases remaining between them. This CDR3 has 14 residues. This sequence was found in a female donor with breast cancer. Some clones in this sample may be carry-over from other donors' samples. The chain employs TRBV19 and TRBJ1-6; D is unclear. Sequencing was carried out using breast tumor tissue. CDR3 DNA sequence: TGTGCCAGTAGTATTTTGGGCTATAATTCACCCCTCCACTTT. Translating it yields CASSILGYNSPLHF.